Presented here are 30 T cell receptor beta chains from one specimen sequenced in a study of blood T cell repertoires in COVID-19. Method: immunoSEQ multiplex PCR; TCRdb's copy keeps in-frame clones and lacks some. In the table there are 200,000 to 250,000 clones, 88% of which are singletons. Sequencing was carried out using PBMCs or T cells enriched from blood (not recorded which). These receptors were obtained from a young woman who had been exposed to COVID-19.

The chain has TRBV3-1 (or the pseudogene TRBV3-2) and TRBJ1-1, with D unresolved. CDR1 and CDR2 (germline): LGHDT, YNNKEL (reference sequence). This CDR3 contains 14 residues. Trimming stripped 0 bases from V and 13 bases from J, with 18 bases between. CDR3 amino acids: CASSQDLARGLGFF. Here the CDR3 DNA reads TGTGCCAGCAGCCAAGATCTAGCCCGGGGTTTAGGTTTCTTT.

The chain combines TRBV25-1 with TRBJ2-5, with 8 bases identical to TRBD1. Germline CDR1 reads MGHDK; CDR2 reads SYGVNS. V gave up 6 bases and J gave up 0 bases; unmatched junction bases: 6. This CDR3 has 15 residues. The CDR3 sequence: CASSKDRAHQETQYF. DNA of the CDR3: TGTGCCAGCAGCAAGGACAGGGCGCACCAAGAGACCCAGTACTTC. Full variable domain (rest looked up from reference TRBV25-1 and TRBJ2-5): EADIYQTPRYLVIGTGKKITLECSQTMGHDKMYWYQQDPGMELHLIHYSYGVNSTEKGDLSSESTVSRIRTEHFPLTLESARPSHTSQYLCASSKDRAHQETQYFGPGTRLLVL.

This chain joins TRBV10-3 and TRBJ1-2; 7 bases are a match to TRBD1. Germline CDR1 reads ENHRY; CDR2 reads SYGVKD. Trimming removed 5 bases from V and 4 bases from J; junction bases left unmatched: 1. The CDR3 length is 12 residues. In nucleotides, the CDR3 is TGTGCCATCAGTCGGGACAGCTATGGCTACACCTTC. Its translation: CAISRDSYGYTF.

This sequence joins TRBV15 and TRBJ2-1; 9 bases align to TRBD2. CDR3 length equals 15 residues. The V gene end was trimmed by 1 base and the J gene end by 9 bases; junction bases not matched to a gene: 7. From germline, CDR1 is LNHNV and CDR2 YYDKDF (reference sequence). In DNA, the CDR3 is TGTGCCACCAGCAGAGTGAGACTAGCGGAAGGTGAGCAGTTCTTC. Its translation is CATSRVRLAEGEQFF.

The J gene is TRBJ2-2, the V gene TRBV11-2; TRBD2 matches 7 bases. The CDR3 totals 17 residues. CDR1 is SGHAT and CDR2 is FQNNGV in the germline V gene. With 2 bases clipped from V and 6 bases from J, the junction kept 12 bases outside the gene matches. DNA for the CDR3: TGTGCCAGCAGCTTAAGTTGGTCCGGGAGCGGGGCCGGGGAGCTGTTTTTT. Translation: CASSLSWSGSGAGELFF.

The gene calls are TRBV5-5 and TRBJ1-5; D perhaps matches TRBD1 (5 bases). The CDR3 loop spans 14 amino acids. CDR1 and CDR2 (germline): SGHKS, YYEKEE (reference sequence). Trimming took 4 bases from V and 4 from J, leaving 12 bases between them. Here the CDR3 reads CASSGVGGNQPQHF. The CDR3 DNA reads TGTGCCAGCAGCGGGGTCGGGGGTAATCAGCCCCAGCATTTT.

The rearrangement links TRBV27 to TRBJ2-1, with 12 bases lining up with TRBD2. V lost 4 bases to trimming and J lost 7 bases; unmatched junction nucleotides: 11. The CDR3 loop spans 17 amino acids. Per the germline V gene, CDR1 is MNHEY and CDR2 is SMNVEV (reference sequence). CDR3 region: CASSSFRLAGVLNEQFF. In DNA, the CDR3 is TGTGCCAGCAGTTCTTTTCGACTAGCGGGAGTATTAAATGAGCAGTTCTTC.

With respect to this clone: Since a much larger clone is just one base distant, this may be a read error. The V call is TRBV4-1, the J call TRBJ2-7, with a possible D match to TRBD1 (6 bases). The CDR3 loop spans 13 amino acids. The V end was cut by 5 bases, the J end by 0 bases, with 8 bases between. The germline gives CDR1 MGHRA, CDR2 YSYEKL. The CDR3, as DNA: TGCGCCAGCAGCTTGGACAGCTCCTACGAGCAGTACTTC. Its translation is CASSLDSSYEQYF.

The CDR3 reads CASSFRDSGETQYF. CDR3 DNA: TGCGCCAGCAGCTTCCGGGACAGCGGAGAGACCCAGTACTTC. V gene TRBV5-1 combines with J gene TRBJ2-5; 7 bases map to TRBD1. This CDR3 is built from 14 residues. V was pared by 2 bases and J by 4 bases, with 5 bases of the junction left unmatched. The germline V gene has CDR1 SGHRS and CDR2 YFSETQ.

The chain couples TRBV10-3 to TRBJ2-7, with 8 bases lining up with TRBD1. This CDR3 region has 12 residues. Losses at the gene ends were 6 bases for V and 2 bases for J; bases not matched to a gene: 0. Germline V gene data show CDR1 as ENHRY and CDR2 as SYGVKD. The CDR3 here is CAIRQGAYEQYF. The CDR3 nucleotides are TGTGCCATCAGACAGGGGGCCTACGAGCAGTACTTC.

This chain connects TRBV13 to TRBJ2-7; D gene unclear. This CDR3 is 11 amino acids long. Trimming pared 5 bases from V and 1 base from J, leaving 3 bases between. The germline V gene encodes CDR1 PRHDT and CDR2 FYEKMQ (reference sequence). Here the CDR3 reads CASSRSYEQYF. In DNA, the CDR3 is TGTGCCAGCAGCCGGTCCTACGAGCAGTACTTC.

The V gene is TRBV29-1, the J gene TRBJ1-2, with 9 bases fitting TRBD1. V was clipped by 0 bases and J by 4 bases; unmatched bases: 3. CDR1 and CDR2 from the germline V gene are SQVTM and ANQGSEA. There are 14 residues in the CDR3. CDR3 sequence (DNA): TGCAGCGTTGAAGATAGACAGGGGGGCTATGGCTACACCTTC. Residues: CSVEDRQGGYGYTF. The full variable domain, with the rest looked up from reference TRBV29-1 and TRBJ1-2, is SAVISQKPSRDICQRGTSLTIQCQVDSQVTMMFWYRQQPGQSLTLIATANQGSEATYESGFVIDKFPISRPNLTFSTLTVSNMSPEDSSIYLCSVEDRQGGYGYTFGSGTRLTVV.

The sample holds one count of this clone. The chain joins TRBV5-1 to TRBJ2-1, with TRBD2 identical over 10 bases. With V trimmed by 7 bases and J by 7 bases, 14 bases remained unmatched. CDR1 SGHRS and CDR2 YFSETQ come from the germline V gene. The CDR3 consists of 16 residues. The CDR3 bases are TGCGCCAGCCACTTAGCGGGAGGTCCATCTGGGAATGAGCAGTTCTTC. Its protein is CASHLAGGPSGNEQFF.

This clone was picked up a small number of times. The J gene is TRBJ1-5, the V gene TRBV6-2 or TRBV6-3; TRBD1 aligns across 7 bases. V lost 6 bases and J lost 2; bases outside the gene matches: 4. CDR1 is MNHEY and CDR2 is SVGEGT in the germline V gene. The CDR3 has 14 residues. In DNA form, the CDR3 reads TGTGCCAGCAGCTCAACAGGGGGCAATCAGCCCCAGCATTTT. This gives the protein CASSSTGGNQPQHF.

The gene calls are TRBV10-3 and TRBJ1-2, with D possibly matching TRBD1 (6 bases). The V and J ends lost 4 bases and 10 bases respectively, with 13 bases between them. This CDR3 has 12 amino acids. Germline V gene sequence: CDR1 ENHRY, CDR2 SYGVKD. The CDR3 reads CAISGTEDLYTF. CDR3 coding DNA: TGTGCCATCAGTGGGACAGAGGACCTCTACACCTTC.

The gene calls are TRBV5-1 and TRBJ2-7; 9 bases fit TRBD1. The germline gives CDR1 SGHRS, CDR2 YFSETQ. The junction had 6 bases not matched to a gene; V was cut back by 4 bases and J by 4 bases. The length of the CDR3 is 14 residues. CDR3 nucleotide sequence: TGCGCCAGCAGCGTTGGACAGGGGTGGTACGAGCAGTACTTC. Translated: CASSVGQGWYEQYF.

This chain connects TRBV4-1 to TRBJ2-5; TRBD1 aligns across 8 bases. After removal of 1 base from V and 4 bases from J, the junction contained 20 bases not matched to a gene. CDR3 size: 20 residues. Germline V gene lookup returns CDR1 MGHRA and CDR2 YSYEKL. The CDR3 sequence: CASSQVWSPGQGVSAETQYF. The DNA of the CDR3 is TGCGCCAGCAGCCAAGTTTGGAGCCCCGGACAGGGAGTTTCGGCAGAGACCCAGTACTTC.

This clone was seen only a few times. The chain employs TRBV21-1 and TRBJ2-7; the D segment call TRBD1 is taken from the table without a DNA check. TRBV21-1 is shown as a pseudogene. The CDR3 consists of 12 residues. The DNA for the CDR3 is TGTGCCAGCAGCTTCTTAGGGGACGAGCAGTACTTC. It codes for CASSFLGDEQYF.

The chain recombines TRBV29-1 with TRBJ2-5; D may be TRBD1 (5 bases). Germline V gene lookup returns CDR1 SQVTM and CDR2 ANQGSEA. Trimming stripped 3 bases from V and 10 bases from J, with 15 bases between. The CDR3 loop spans 12 amino acids. CDR3 bases: TGCAGCGTTGACGCCTTAGGGGTGGGCCAGTACTTC. It codes for CSVDALGVGQYF.

The chain has TRBV5-5 and TRBJ2-1, with D hard to call. The CDR3 runs 15 residues. Germline CDR1 reads SGHKS; CDR2 reads YYEKEE (reference sequence). The ends were cut back, 1 base at V and 5 bases at J, with 13 bases in the middle. The CDR3 DNA reads as TGTGCCAGCAGCTTGCTTTGGCAGTTCAACAATGAGCAGTTCTTC. Its protein is CASSLLWQFNNEQFF.

This chain uses TRBV6-1 with TRBJ2-5, with TRBD2 matching over 10 bases. Per the germline V gene, CDR1 is MNHNS and CDR2 is SASEGT. Germline trimming cut 3 bases from V and 9 bases from J; bases unmatched to any gene: 7. This CDR3 contains 14 residues. CDR3 region: CASSEAVLAGAQYF. In DNA form, the CDR3 reads TGTGCCAGCAGTGAGGCGGTCCTAGCGGGAGCCCAGTACTTC.

The chain uses TRBV3-1 (or the pseudogene TRBV3-2) and TRBJ2-2; TRBD2 agrees at 8 bases. Trimming cost V 8 bases and J 7 bases; bases outside gene matches: 12. CDR1 is LGHDT and CDR2 is YNNKEL in the germline V gene (reference sequence). The CDR3 consists of 15 residues. CDR3 sequence: CASGEFGRESGELFF. The CDR3 DNA reads as TGTGCCAGCGGGGAGTTCGGGAGGGAAAGCGGGGAGCTGTTTTTT.

The genes are TRBV6-5 and TRBJ2-2; D not certain. The CDR3 contains 14 residues. V was trimmed by 5 bases and J by 7 bases, leaving 14 bases between them. Germline CDR1 and CDR2: MNHEY and SVGAGI. CDR3: CASSTGGRIGELFF. In nucleotides, the CDR3 is TGTGCCAGCAGTACCGGCGGTAGGATCGGGGAGCTGTTTTTT.

The chain uses TRBV7-9 and TRBJ2-7; a possible D gene is TRBD2 (6 bases). Germline V lookup: CDR1 SEHNR, CDR2 FQNEAQ (reference sequence). The CDR3 runs 13 residues. V lost 5 bases, J lost 2 bases, and 10 bases lay in between. CDR3 protein: CASSPRLAYEQYF. The CDR3 DNA follows: TGTGCCAGCAGCCCTCGACTAGCCTACGAGCAGTACTTC.

This chain joins TRBV9 and TRBJ1-1, with TRBD1 matching over 12 bases. The V gene's germline CDR1 is SGDLS and CDR2 YYNGEE. The junction had 0 bases not matched to a gene; V was cut back by 3 bases and J by 3 bases. This CDR3 is 14 amino acids long. CDR3 protein: CASSGDRGHTEAFF. In DNA form, the CDR3 reads TGTGCCAGCAGCGGGGACAGGGGGCACACTGAAGCTTTCTTT.

This chain connects TRBV10-3 to TRBJ2-7; D call uncertain. Trimming left V 10 bases short and J 1 base short, with 11 bases between. From germline, CDR1 is ENHRY and CDR2 SYGVKD. The CDR3 runs to 12 residues. CDR3 in DNA: TGTGCCACCCGGAGCAGTTCCTACGAGCAGTACTTC. Protein: CATRSSSYEQYF.

The chain has TRBV28 and TRBJ1-6, with D hard to call. Germline CDR1 reads MDHEN; CDR2 reads SYDVKM. This CDR3 region has 13 residues. Trimming removed 8 bases at V and 6 bases at J, with 11 bases between. CDR3 coding DNA: TGTGCCAGCTGCCGGGAGGTTAATTCACCCCTCCACTTT. It yields the protein CASCREVNSPLHF.

The chain recombines TRBV18 with TRBJ1-1; tentatively, D is TRBD1 (6 bases). The CDR3 runs to 15 residues. The ends were cut back, 6 bases at V and 2 bases at J, with 16 bases in the middle. Germline V CDR1 and CDR2: KGHSH, LQKENI. In DNA, the CDR3 is TGTGCCAGCTCTTCTGGACAGACCGTCAACACTGAAGCTTTCTTT. Encoded protein: CASSSGQTVNTEAFF.

This clone was seen only a few times. This sequence joins TRBV14 and TRBJ1-1; 8 nucleotides agree with TRBD1. V dropped 5 bases and J dropped 1; count of bases not matched to a gene: 3. This CDR3 is 14 amino acids long. Germline loops: CDR1 SGHDN, CDR2 FVKESK. CDR3 protein: CASSRGQANTEAFF. Written as DNA, the CDR3 is TGTGCCAGCAGCAGGGGACAGGCGAACACTGAAGCTTTCTTT.

The chain uses TRBV19 and TRBJ2-3; D perhaps matches TRBD2 (6 bases). With 3 bases removed from V and 5 bases from J, the gap between germline ends came to 21 bases. This CDR3 region has 17 residues. In germline, CDR1 is LNHDA, CDR2 SQIVND (reference sequence). The CDR3 sequence: CASSIGAGPFQGDTQYF. The CDR3, as DNA: TGTGCCAGTAGTATCGGTGCGGGACCCTTTCAAGGAGATACGCAGTATTTT.